This T cell receptor beta chain was captured by sequencing in a study of post-analysis software for immune sequencing data. Ten or more counts support this clonotype. Its antigen is not known. Broader study findings: When patients were compared with controls, about 5 TRBV segments were more frequent, TRBV5-6, TRBV5-1 and TRBV20-1 among them.

cDNA libraries for TCR beta contained unique molecular identifiers. TCRdb re-called the PCR reads with MiXCR, one entry per CDR3 protein. The sample shows 750,000 to 950,000 distinct CDR3 sequences, around 42% of them seen only once. Germline CDR1 and CDR2: ENHRY and SYGVKD. V lost 0 bases to trimming and J lost 2 bases; unmatched junction nucleotides: 8. There are 19 residues in the CDR3. The clonotype was recovered from a girl aged 5-17 years with multiple sclerosis. The sequenced material came from blood. The chain has TRBV10-3 and TRBJ2-1, with TRBD2 identical over 12 bases. CDR3 in amino acids: CAISESTSGSSWPYNEQFF. CDR3 DNA: TGTGCCATCAGTGAGTCGACTAGCGGGAGTAGCTGGCCCTACAATGAGCAGTTCTTC.